Listed below are T cell receptor beta chains from one sample, sequenced in a study of PD-1 blockade in classical Hodgkin lymphoma. This table comes from immunoSEQ multiplex PCR, and its TCRdb copy is limited to in-frame clones, with some not included. The sample holds approximately 110,000 clones, approximately 89% seen once. This specimen consisted of peripheral blood mononuclear cells (PBMCs), obtained before the fourth cycle of nivolumab. The receptors shown here come from a human donor with classical Hodgkin lymphoma. Each CDR3 is given with its conserved first and last residue. The D gene is left open where the match is weak.

>TRBJ2-3|TRBD2|TRBV29-1
CSVASGYSTDTQYF
TGCAGCGTTGCTAGCGGATATAGCACAGATACGCAGTATTTT
>TRBJ1-1|-|TRBV5-1
CASSLAWTENTEAFF
TGCGCCAGCAGCTTGGCCTGGACAGAGAACACTGAAGCTTTCTTT
>TRBJ1-1|-|TRBV30
CAWTLPDREAFF
TGTGCCTGGACCCTCCCGGACAGAGAAGCTTTCTTT
>TRBJ2-2|TRBD2|TRBV19
CASTGGPSGSTQTGELFF
TGTGCCAGTACCGGAGGCCCTAGCGGGAGTACCCAAACCGGGGAGCTGTTTTTT
>TRBJ2-1|TRBD1|TRBV6-5
CASSLLTGGNEQFF
TGTGCCAGCAGTCTATTAACAGGGGGCAATGAGCAGTTCTTC
>TRBJ1-5|TRBD1|TRBV7-9
CASSLGDRYQPQHF
TGTGCCAGCAGCTTAGGGGACAGATATCAGCCCCAGCATTTT
>TRBJ2-7|-|TRBV7-6
CASSPAGYEQYF
TGTGCCAGCAGCCCCGCCGGCTACGAGCAGTACTTC
>TRBJ2-7|TRBD2|TRBV29-1
CSALRTSGSYEQYF
TGCAGCGCCCTTAGGACTAGCGGCTCCTACGAGCAGTACTTC
>TRBJ2-7|-|TRBV18
CASSPIELAGYEQYF
TGTGCCAGCTCACCGATCGAACTAGCAGGCTACGAGCAGTACTTC
>TRBJ2-7|TRBD1|TRBV29-1
CSVGDSTYEQYF
TGCAGCGTTGGGGACAGTACCTACGAGCAGTACTTC
>TRBJ2-3|-|TRBV6-5
CASSGYFLDTQYF
TGTGCCAGCAGTGGGTACTTCTTGGATACGCAGTATTTT
>TRBJ1-4|-|TRBV7-2
CASSLNRVNEKLFF
TGTGCCAGCAGCTTAAACAGGGTTAATGAAAAACTGTTTTTT
>TRBJ1-1|TRBD1|TRBV7-9
CASSSWTGREGTEAFF
TGTGCCAGCAGCTCTTGGACAGGGAGGGAGGGCACTGAAGCTTTCTTT
>TRBJ2-3|TRBD2|TRBV30
CAGGLAGGPSTDTQYF
TGTGCCGGGGGACTAGCGGGAGGACCGAGCACAGATACGCAGTATTTT
>TRBJ1-2|-|TRBV2
CASTTMGILEGYGYTF
TGTGCCAGCACCACCATGGGGATCCTCGAGGGATATGGCTACACCTTC
>TRBJ2-7|TRBD1|TRBV23-1
CASSQMDRVHSYEQYF
TGCGCCAGCAGTCAGATGGACAGGGTACACTCCTACGAGCAGTACTTC
>TRBJ1-2|-|TRBV20-1
CSARYGLDTF
TGCAGTGCTAGATATGGACTTGACACCTTC
>TRBJ2-3|-|TRBV11-2
CASSLDIATDTQYF
TGTGCCAGCAGCTTAGATATCGCAACAGATACGCAGTATTTT
>TRBJ1-2|TRBD1|TRBV5-6
CASSLENRGRLGGYTF
TGTGCCAGCAGCTTGGAGAACAGGGGGCGGTTAGGCGGCTACACCTTC
>TRBJ2-7|TRBD2|TRBV28
CASSLFASGNSYEQYF
TGTGCCAGCAGTTTATTTGCTAGCGGGAACTCCTACGAGCAGTACTTC
>TRBJ1-2|-|TRBV7-9
CASSLLGRLSNYGYTF
TGTGCCAGCAGCTTACTCGGCCGACTTTCCAACTATGGCTACACCTTC
>TRBJ1-1|-|TRBV10-3
CATSPGKSNTEAFF
TGTGCCACTTCACCAGGAAAATCGAACACTGAAGCTTTCTTT
>TRBJ2-3|-|TRBV19
CASSMSTGDTDTQYF
TGTGCCAGTAGTATGAGCACAGGTGACACAGATACGCAGTATTTT
>TRBJ2-1|TRBD2|TRBV5-1
CASTILAGSSYNEQFF
TGCGCCAGCACCATACTAGCGGGATCCTCCTACAATGAGCAGTTCTTC
>TRBJ2-7|TRBD2|TRBV7-9
CASSFGGGPYEQYF
TGTGCCAGCAGCTTCGGCGGGGGACCCTACGAGCAGTACTTC
>TRBJ2-1|-|TRBV10-1
CASSEWDSSNEQFF
TGCGCCAGCAGTGAGTGGGATAGCAGCAATGAGCAGTTCTTC
>TRBJ2-7|TRBD1|TRBV10-2
CASSEFNRGTYEQYF
TGCGCCAGCAGTGAGTTTAACAGGGGGACCTACGAGCAGTACTTC